The clone carrying this T cell receptor beta chain was observed a handful of times. Sorting of CD4+ naive, central memory, regulatory and stem cell-like memory cells was performed via CD45RO/CCR7/CD25/CD127/CD95/CD27. This CDR3 is 15 amino acids long. Unmatched junction bases numbered 6, after V lost 6 bases and J lost 4 bases. In germline, CDR1 is MDHEN, CDR2 SYDVKM. This sample is drawn from a study of beta chain features in type 1 diabetes. Sequencing targeted expressed TCRB transcripts, as all isolated RNA had been reverse transcribed. Method: immunoSEQ multiplex PCR; TCRdb's copy keeps in-frame clones and lacks some. There are under 400,000 clones in the sample; approximately 12% occur only once, and 0.015% to 0.02% lies in the top ten.

The source material was naive CD4+ T cells from blood. This receptor was identified in a man younger than 35 in good health. This chain uses TRBV28 with TRBJ2-2, with 9 bases fitting TRBD1. CDR3 residues: CASRLGQGFTGELFF. The CDR3 nucleotides read TGTGCCAGCAGACTCGGACAGGGGTTCACCGGGGAGCTGTTTTTT.